This T cell receptor beta chain was identified during a study of human T cells and chemical hapten exposure. It was from unfractionated whole blood that total RNA was extracted. With V trimmed by 2 bases and J by 8 bases, 7 bases remained unmatched. This CDR3 has 15 amino acids. CDR1 is MNHEY, CDR2 SVGEGT, per germline. Each CDR3 protein is one row after TCRdb ran MiXCR on the 5' RACE reads. This table holds about 81,000 distinct CDR3 sequences, 7% to 8% found once. The clonotype originates from a male donor in good health. This chain joins TRBV6-2 or TRBV6-3 and TRBJ2-4, with 9 bases lining up with TRBD2. CDR3 bases: TGTGCCAGCAGTTACACGATAGCGGGAGCAGACATTCAGTACTTC. This sequence encodes CASSYTIAGADIQYF.